One and the same sample provided the 5 T cell receptor beta chains below, sequenced in a study of control samples from healthy donors and cancer patients. Generated by immunoSEQ multiplex PCR, the TCRdb table keeps only in-frame clones and is missing some. The table includes around 13,000 clones, about 92% detected once. Sequencing input: PBMCs. These receptors originate from an elderly man with lung cancer.

The chain joins TRBV7-3 to TRBJ2-1; D unresolved. V was shortened by 5 bases and J by 5 bases, with 25 bases between the two germline ends. The CDR3 sequence is 18 residues long. Germline CDR1 and CDR2: SGHTA and FQGTGA. The CDR3 nucleotides read TGTGCCAGCAGCCCTCTCCCCCTTGGGTCGGGTTCCCACAATGAGCAGTTCTTC. This codes for CASSPLPLGSGSHNEQFF.

The chain recombines TRBV7-2 with TRBJ2-7; 12 positions match TRBD2. CDR1 and CDR2 (germline): SGHTA, FQGNSA. V was pared by 5 bases and J by 6 bases, with 5 bases of the junction left unmatched. There are 14 residues in the CDR3. Here the CDR3 DNA reads TGTGCCAGCAGCCCGACTAGCGGGGGCTTCGAGCAGTACTTC. Translation gives CASSPTSGGFEQYF.

The genes are TRBV25-1 and TRBJ1-4; 7 positions agree with TRBD1. The V gene end was trimmed by 2 bases and the J gene end by 6 bases; junction bases not matched to a gene: 6. In germline, CDR1 is MGHDK, CDR2 SYGVNS. The CDR3 length is 15 residues. The CDR3 sequence is CASSERGGGYEKLFF. The DNA of the CDR3 is TGTGCCAGCAGTGAACGAGGAGGGGGCTATGAAAAACTGTTTTTT. Using reference TRBV25-1 and TRBJ1-4 for the parts outside the CDR3, the full variable domain is EADIYQTPRYLVIGTGKKITLECSQTMGHDKMYWYQQDPGMELHLIHYSYGVNSTEKGDLSSESTVSRIRTEHFPLTLESARPSHTSQYLCASSERGGGYEKLFFGSGTQLSVL.

The genes are TRBV19 and TRBJ1-1, with D tentatively TRBD1 (6 bases). Germline V gene sequence: CDR1 LNHDA, CDR2 SQIVND (reference sequence). Trimming removed 1 base from V and 4 bases from J, with 16 bases in between. The CDR3 runs to 16 residues. The CDR3 sequence is CASSIVRTEVGTEAFF. The CDR3, as DNA: TGTGCCAGTAGTATAGTAAGGACAGAAGTCGGCACTGAAGCTTTCTTT.

This chain connects TRBV27 to TRBJ1-5, with 8 bases matching TRBD1. CDR3 size: 14 residues. With 2 bases clipped from V and 7 bases from J, the junction kept 4 bases outside the gene matches. Per germline, CDR1 MNHEY and CDR2 SMNVEV (reference sequence). CDR3 DNA sequence: TGTGCCAGCAGTTTACAGGGGGCCTGGCAGCCCCAGCATTTT. Translated: CASSLQGAWQPQHF.